These 32 T cell receptor beta chains were sequenced from one sample in a study of blood T cell repertoires in COVID-19. Repertoires were generated with immunoSEQ multiplex PCR, while TCRdb's copy carries only in-frame clones and drops some. This table has around 65,000 clones, roughly four fifths appearing once. Sample: peripheral blood. Receptors were obtained from a human donor in a cohort sampled during active COVID-19.

The V and J genes are TRBV9 and TRBJ2-1, with TRBD2 identical over 9 bases. V shed 1 base and J 10 bases; nucleotides not matched to a gene: 3. CDR1 and CDR2 from the germline V gene are SGDLS and YYNGEE. The CDR3 is 13 amino acids. The CDR3 sequence is CASSVLAGNEQFF. CDR3 DNA: TGTGCCAGCAGCGTACTAGCGGGGAACGAGCAGTTCTTC. Looking up the rest from reference TRBV9 and TRBJ2-1 gives the full variable domain: DSGVTQTPKHLITATGQRVTLRCSPRSGDLSVYWYQQSLDQGLQFLIQYYNGEERAKGNILERFSAQQFPDLHSELNLSSLELGDSALYFCASSVLAGNEQFFGPGTRLTVL.

The rearrangement links TRBV28 to TRBJ2-7; no clear D gene. Trimming took off 3 bases at V and 6 bases at J, with 15 bases between the two ends. This CDR3 spans 14 amino acids. CDR1 and CDR2 (germline): MDHEN, SYDVKM. As DNA, the CDR3 is TGTGCCAGCAGTTTCACCTCACCGGGTGGCGAGCAGTACGTC. It translates to CASSFTSPGGEQYV.

The gene calls are TRBV6-5 and TRBJ2-2; TRBD2 is a possible D gene (5 bases). CDR1 is MNHEY and CDR2 is SVGAGI in the germline V gene. Trimming stripped 1 base from V and 4 bases from J, with 13 bases between. This CDR3 is built from 16 residues. The CDR3 region is CASSYLWVRGTGELFF. The CDR3 nucleotides read TGTGCCAGCAGTTACTTATGGGTCCGGGGCACCGGGGAGCTGTTTTTT.

This clone was found a few times. The V gene is TRBV7-9, the J gene TRBJ2-1, with 9 bases aligning to TRBD1. V lost 5 bases and J lost 7; bases outside the gene matches: 9. CDR3 length: 15 amino acids. CDR1 and CDR2 from the germline V gene are SEHNR and FQNEAQ (reference sequence). In DNA form, the CDR3 reads TGTGCCAGCAGCCCGGGGACAGGGACTGTTAATGAGCAGTTCTTC. This encodes CASSPGTGTVNEQFF.

The chain links TRBV6-5 to TRBJ2-3; D may be TRBD1 (5 bases). CDR1 is MNHEY and CDR2 is SVGAGI in the germline V gene. V was trimmed by 2 bases and J by 4 bases, leaving 10 bases between them. The CDR3 runs 14 residues. This CDR3 reads CASSYDSWADTQYF. CDR3 DNA sequence: TGTGCCAGCAGTTACGACAGCTGGGCAGATACGCAGTATTTT.

The chain is built from TRBV10-2 and TRBJ2-1, with 10 bases fitting TRBD1. The CDR3 totals 14 residues. The J segment lost 8 bases and the V segment lost 4 bases, leaving 5 bases of the junction unmatched. Germline V gene sequence: CDR1 WSHSY, CDR2 SAAADI. In DNA, the CDR3 is TGCGCCAGCAGTGGACAGGGGGCGATAGATGAGCAGTTCTTC. It specifies CASSGQGAIDEQFF.

The CDR3 nucleotides are TGCGCCAGCAGCTTGGTGCGGGGTTCACCCCTCCACTTT. It codes for CASSLVRGSPLHF. The chain uses TRBV5-1 and TRBJ1-6; D gene unclear. The CDR3 loop spans 13 amino acids. Trimming left V 0 bases short and J 9 bases short, with 7 bases between. Germline V gene lookup returns CDR1 SGHRS and CDR2 YFSETQ.

The chain joins TRBV12-1 to TRBJ2-7; no check of the table's D call, TRBD1, against the DNA was made. TRBV12-1 is termed a pseudogene. The CDR3 is 18 residues long. CDR3 nucleotides: TGTGCCAGCAGCTTTTCCGACAGGTCCCCTCGCTATTTCGACGAGCAGTACGTC. Encoded protein: CASSFSDRSPRYFDEQYV.

This chain connects TRBV11-1 to TRBJ2-4; D remains ambiguous. Germline V lookup: CDR1 SGHAT, CDR2 FQDESV (reference sequence). V was cut by 1 base and J by 0 bases, with 4 bases left in between. There are 14 residues in the CDR3. Written as DNA, the CDR3 is TGTGCCAGCAGCTTAGGCGGAGCCAAAAACATTCAGTACTTC. Amino acids: CASSLGGAKNIQYF. The full variable domain, in which reference TRBV11-1 and TRBJ2-4 provide the parts outside the CDR3, is EAEVAQSPRYKITEKSQAVAFWCDPISGHATLYWYRQILGQGPELLVQFQDESVVDDSQLPKDRFSAERLKGVDSTLKIQPAELGDSAMYLCASSLGGAKNIQYFGAGTRLSVL.

The chain combines TRBV5-1 with TRBJ2-6, with TRBD1 matching over 9 bases. The V gene end was trimmed by 0 bases and the J gene end by 4 bases; junction bases not matched to a gene: 8. This CDR3 comprises 18 residues. Germline CDR1 SGHRS, CDR2 YFSETQ. This chain's CDR3 is CASSLGGTGITGANVLTF. The CDR3 DNA reads as TGCGCCAGCAGCTTGGGAGGGACAGGGATTACCGGGGCCAACGTCCTGACTTTC. Supplemented by reference TRBV5-1 and TRBJ2-6, the full variable domain reads KAGVTQTPRYLIKTRGQQVTLSCSPISGHRSVSWYQQTPGQGLQFLFEYFSETQRNKGNFPGRFSGRQFSNSRSEMNVSTLELGDSALYLCASSLGGTGITGANVLTFGAGSRLTVL.

This clone ranks as medium-sized (0.01 to 0.1%). The rearrangement uses TRBV6-4 and TRBJ2-1; no clear D gene. Germline values: CDR1 MRHNA, CDR2 SNTAGT. V dropped 0 bases and J dropped 8 bases, with 11 bases sitting between them. This CDR3 has 14 residues. In DNA form, the CDR3 reads TGTGCCAGCAGTGACTCGACTGGAGCCGATGAGCAGTTCTTC. Protein product: CASSDSTGADEQFF.

The genes are TRBV7-9 and TRBJ2-6; D unclear. The CDR3 length is 14 residues. The V and J ends lost 3 bases and 1 base respectively, with 4 bases between them. Germline V gene sequence: CDR1 SEHNR, CDR2 FQNEAQ (reference sequence). This chain's CDR3 is CASSFTSGANVLTF. The CDR3 coding sequence is TGTGCCAGCAGCTTTACTTCTGGGGCCAACGTCCTGACTTTC.

The V gene is TRBV19, the J gene TRBJ1-5; tentatively, D is TRBD1 (5 bases). The germline CDR1 and CDR2 sequences are LNHDA and SQIVND (reference sequence). Deletions cut 3 bases from V and 3 bases from J, with 24 bases between. The CDR3 runs 19 residues. CDR3: CASSIRLATRDLANQPQHF. DNA for the CDR3: TGTGCCAGTAGTATCCGCCTCGCGACGAGGGACTTAGCCAATCAGCCCCAGCATTTT.

This chain links TRBV7-6 with TRBJ2-1; 7 nucleotides match TRBD2. The CDR3 totals 13 residues. Germline lookup yields CDR1 SGHVS and CDR2 FNYEAQ. V was clipped by 5 bases and J by 10 bases; unmatched bases: 8. The CDR3 region is CASSGAVSGEQFF. The CDR3 DNA reads as TGTGCCAGCAGCGGAGCCGTTAGCGGGGAGCAGTTCTTC.

The chain employs TRBV10-3 and TRBJ2-3; tentative D call: TRBD2 (5 bases). Trimming pared 7 bases from V and 5 bases from J, leaving 13 bases between. The germline V gene encodes CDR1 ENHRY and CDR2 SYGVKD. The length of the CDR3 is 13 residues. The CDR3, as DNA: TGTGCCATCACTGGGCTAGCAGGAGATACGCAGTATTTT. This sequence encodes CAITGLAGDTQYF.

The genes are TRBV3-1 (or the pseudogene TRBV3-2) and TRBJ2-5, with a possible D match to TRBD2 (7 bases). Deletions cut 2 bases from V and 6 bases from J, with 19 bases between. Germline V gene lookup returns CDR1 LGHDT and CDR2 YNNKEL (reference sequence). The CDR3 consists of 16 residues. The CDR3 DNA follows: TGTGCCAGCAGCCAACAAGGAGGGGGGGCCTCGAAGACCCAGTACTTC. It translates to CASSQQGGGASKTQYF.

The chain joins TRBV5-6 to TRBJ2-5; 13 bases line up with TRBD2. The germline CDR1 and CDR2 sequences are SGHDT and YYEEEE. The CDR3 totals 15 residues. V dropped 4 bases and J dropped 10; count of bases not matched to a gene: 10. In DNA, the CDR3 is TGTGCCAGCAGCCTCTCCGGGACTAGCGGGGTAGTCCAGTACTTC. It is translated as CASSLSGTSGVVQYF.

The rearrangement uses TRBV10-1 and TRBJ2-1; 8 positions agree with TRBD1. V lost 5 bases, J lost 5 bases, and 11 bases stayed unmatched. This CDR3 contains 16 residues. CDR1 is WNHNN and CDR2 is SYGVQD in the germline V gene (reference sequence). The CDR3 DNA follows: TGCGCCAGCAGTAACCCGCCAGGGGGCGCGAACAATGAGCAGTTCTTC. It encodes CASSNPPGGANNEQFF.

The chain links TRBV28 to TRBJ1-1; D is possibly TRBD1 (6 bases). CDR1 and CDR2 from the germline V gene are MDHEN and SYDVKM. The CDR3 loop spans 15 amino acids. Trimming removed 4 bases from V and 5 bases from J, with 17 bases in between. The CDR3 loop reads CASSSPGTKFTEAFF. Written as DNA, the CDR3 is TGTGCCAGCAGTTCGCCCGGGACAAAATTTACTGAAGCTTTCTTT.

V usage is TRBV11-3 and J usage is TRBJ2-2, with D possibly matching TRBD1 (5 bases). V was clipped by 7 bases and J by 7 bases, with 16 bases between them. CDR3 size: 14 residues. From germline, CDR1 is SGHNT and CDR2 YENEEA. The CDR3 DNA follows: TGTGCCAGCACCCCTGGGGCGGCGAACGGGGAGCTGTTTTTT. Its protein product is CASTPGAANGELFF.

This sequence joins TRBV29-1 and TRBJ1-1; 12 bases are a match to TRBD1. CDR3 length: 15 residues. With V trimmed by 1 base and J by 7 bases, 7 bases remained unmatched. In germline, CDR1 is SQVTM, CDR2 ANQGSEA. CDR3 coding DNA: TGCAGCGTTGAAGCGGGACAGGGGGCGATTCTTGAAGCTTTCTTT. This translates into CSVEAGQGAILEAFF.

The sample holds a few counts of this clone. The chain couples TRBV3-1 (or the pseudogene TRBV3-2) to TRBJ1-5, with 9 bases lining up with TRBD1. The germline CDR1 and CDR2 sequences are LGHDT and YNNKEL (reference sequence). This CDR3 is built from 16 residues. V dropped 2 bases and J dropped 7; count of bases not matched to a gene: 9. CDR3 sequence reads: CASSQSTGGTGQPQHF. The CDR3 coding sequence is TGTGCCAGCAGCCAATCGACAGGGGGAACAGGGCAGCCCCAGCATTTT.

This sequence joins TRBV6-5 and TRBJ1-2; possibly TRBD1 for D (5 bases). The CDR3 is 16 residues long. Trimming removed 2 bases at V and 0 bases at J, with 13 bases between. Germline loops: CDR1 MNHEY, CDR2 SVGAGI. The CDR3 loop reads CASSYGGARSNYGYTF. CDR3 bases: TGTGCCAGCAGTTACGGTGGGGCCCGATCTAACTATGGCTACACCTTC.

The chain carries TRBV23-1 and TRBJ1-1; 7 bases agree with TRBD1. TRBV23-1 is identified as an open reading frame with a role that is uncertain. V gave up 8 bases and J gave up 1 base; unmatched junction bases: 7. This CDR3 contains 14 residues. The CDR3 protein is CASGPQGPNTEAFF. Written as DNA, the CDR3 is TGCGCCAGCGGGCCACAGGGGCCGAACACTGAAGCTTTCTTT.

This chain links TRBV10-1 with TRBJ2-1; 11 bases align to TRBD1. The germline CDR1 and CDR2 sequences are WNHNN and SYGVQD (reference sequence). The CDR3 runs to 15 residues. The J segment lost 8 bases and the V segment lost 3 bases, leaving 6 bases of the junction unmatched. The CDR3 nucleotides are TGCGCCAGCAGTGAAGGACAGGGGGCAAGCTATGAGCAGTTCTTC. Amino acid sequence: CASSEGQGASYEQFF.

This clone was counted between two and nine times. The V and J genes are TRBV30 and TRBJ1-6, with D maybe TRBD1 (5 bases). The CDR3 totals 16 residues. CDR1 and CDR2 from the germline V gene are GTSNPN and SVGIG (reference sequence). Trimming took 1 base from V and 5 from J, leaving 15 bases between them. The CDR3 loop is CAWSGGQLPDNSPLHF. CDR3 nucleotides: TGTGCCTGGAGTGGGGGCCAGTTACCGGATAATTCACCCCTCCACTTT.

The chain carries TRBV30 and TRBJ2-5, with TRBD2 matching 10 bases. Germline lookup yields CDR1 GTSNPN and CDR2 SVGIG (reference sequence). There are 15 residues in the CDR3. The junction had 7 bases not matched to a gene; V was cut back by 2 bases and J by 4 bases. CDR3 DNA: TGTGCCTGGAGTCTCCCCCTAGCGGGGGCAGAGACCCAGTACTTC. It is translated as CAWSLPLAGAETQYF.

The V call is TRBV5-1, the J call TRBJ1-3, with TRBD1 matching over 10 bases. V lost 1 base to trimming and J lost 3 bases; unmatched junction nucleotides: 4. Per germline, CDR1 SGHRS and CDR2 YFSETQ. The CDR3 loop spans 16 amino acids. In DNA form, the CDR3 reads TGCGCCAGCAGCTTGCCGGGACAGGGGATTGGAAACACCATATATTTT. Translating it yields CASSLPGQGIGNTIYF.

The chain has TRBV3-1 (or the pseudogene TRBV3-2) and TRBJ1-1, with TRBD1 matching over 7 bases. CDR1 is LGHDT, CDR2 YNNKEL, per germline (reference sequence). Germline trimming cut 5 bases from V and 4 bases from J; bases unmatched to any gene: 4. This CDR3 spans 13 amino acids. The DNA of the CDR3 is TGTGCCAGCAGCAAGACAGGGTCCACTGAAGCTTTCTTT. This gives the protein CASSKTGSTEAFF.

The rearrangement joins TRBV24-1 to TRBJ2-1; possibly TRBD1 for D (5 bases). Germline V CDR1 and CDR2: KGHDR, SFDVKD. With 2 bases removed from V and 10 bases from J, the gap between germline ends came to 11 bases. This CDR3 is built from 13 residues. CDR3 DNA sequence: TGTGCCACCAGTGATTCAGGGCAGCACGAGCAGTTCTTC. Residues: CATSDSGQHEQFF.

This clone was seen at least ten times. This chain links TRBV7-6 with TRBJ2-7; possibly TRBD1 for D (6 bases). V lost 4 bases to trimming and J lost 1 base, with 11 bases between them. CDR3 size: 14 residues. The germline V gene encodes CDR1 SGHVS and CDR2 FNYEAQ. In nucleotides, the CDR3 is TGTGCCAGCAGCTCATATAGGGGGTCCTACGAGCAGTACTTC. Amino acids: CASSSYRGSYEQYF.

Concerning this clone itself: The conserved final phenylalanine or tryptophan is absent from the CDR3, which likely points to a read error. No DNA is shown, since the ends of the CDR3 on it are uncertain; the CDR3 is the one TCRdb lists. The chain joins TRBV30 to TRBJ1-1. Germline CDR1 GTSNPN, CDR2 SVGIG (reference sequence). The CDR3 is made up of 12 amino acids, end residues included. CDR3 amino acids: CAWSGTGTPLLG.